This entry lists 31 T cell receptor beta chains sequenced from one sample in a study of cytomegalovirus exposure and HLA in healthy donors. The PCR ran on 60 Vbeta and 13 Jbeta primers. Assay: immunoSEQ multiplex PCR; the TCRdb copy retains only in-frame clones and omits some. The sample records approximately 160,000 clones, 80% being singletons. The sample comprised PBMCs. The receptors were sampled from a man between 18 and 29 years old in good health and CMV-seropositive.

The chain recombines TRBV4-1 with TRBJ2-2; no clear D. The CDR3 has 14 residues. V shed 1 base and J shed 11 bases, with 14 bases lying between them. Germline V lookup: CDR1 MGHRA, CDR2 YSYEKL. The CDR3 sequence is CASSQGWSGYELFF. CDR3 DNA sequence: TGCGCCAGCAGCCAAGGCTGGTCCGGGTACGAGCTGTTTTTT.

This clone was detected only a few times. The chain recombines TRBV11-2 with TRBJ2-7, with D maybe TRBD2 (5 bases). This CDR3 comprises 11 residues. The V and J ends lost 6 bases and 2 bases respectively, with 5 bases between them. From germline, CDR1 is SGHAT and CDR2 FQNNGV. CDR3 sequence: CASRGAYEQYF. CDR3 sequence (DNA): TGTGCCAGCAGGGGAGCCTACGAGCAGTACTTC.

This clone was seen a handful of times. The chain couples TRBV7-9 to TRBJ2-1; TRBD2 might be the D (6 bases). The CDR3 length is 16 residues. Germline V gives CDR1 SEHNR, CDR2 FQNEAQ (reference sequence). The V gene lost 4 bases and the J gene lost 0 bases, with 13 bases spanning the gap. The CDR3 here is CASSSLAVPSYNEQFF. The CDR3 DNA reads as TGTGCCAGCAGCTCCTTAGCGGTACCCTCCTACAATGAGCAGTTCTTC.

The CDR3 region is CSVRDRGTEAFF. DNA of the CDR3: TGCAGCGTCCGGGACAGGGGCACTGAAGCTTTCTTT. The chain couples TRBV29-1 to TRBJ1-1; 10 bases fit TRBD1. This CDR3 has 12 residues. The germline gives CDR1 SQVTM, CDR2 ANQGSEA. Losses at the gene ends were 6 bases for V and 4 bases for J; bases not matched to a gene: 2.

Only a few counts were recorded for this clone. Within the sample, other DNA sequences also encode this same CDR3. V is TRBV10-1 and J is TRBJ1-1; D perhaps matches TRBD1 (6 bases). Trimming took off 4 bases at V and 1 base at J, with 7 bases between the two ends. CDR3 length equals 13 residues. Germline loops: CDR1 WNHNN, CDR2 SYGVQD (reference sequence). The CDR3 here is CASSATGNTEAFF. The CDR3 bases are TGCGCCAGCAGTGCGACAGGGAACACTGAAGCTTTCTTT.

V and J are TRBV7-8 and TRBJ1-5; 8 nucleotides agree with TRBD1. This CDR3 is built from 16 residues. Germline V CDR1 and CDR2: SGHVS, FQNEAQ. With V trimmed by 0 bases and J by 7 bases, 8 bases remained unmatched. CDR3 sequence reads: CASSLALGTGHQPQHF. The CDR3 nucleotides read TGTGCCAGCAGCTTAGCATTAGGGACAGGACACCAGCCCCAGCATTTT.

V and J are TRBV6-1 and TRBJ1-3; D is unclear. The germline gives CDR1 MNHNS, CDR2 SASEGT. Between the trimmed V and J ends, which lost 3 bases and 4 bases, there was a span of 13 bases. This CDR3 has 15 amino acids. In DNA, the CDR3 is TGTGCCAGCAGTGACAGGCGGGGAATGGGAAACACCATATATTTT. It yields the protein CASSDRRGMGNTIYF.

The chain uses TRBV4-1 and TRBJ1-2; 7 bases map to TRBD1. Per the germline V gene, CDR1 is MGHRA and CDR2 is YSYEKL. The CDR3 has 16 amino acids. With V trimmed by 4 bases and J by 0 bases, 8 bases remained unmatched. The CDR3 bases are TGCGCCAGCAGCCTTCGGGACAGTCAGGCTAACTATGGCTACACCTTC. It translates to CASSLRDSQANYGYTF.

The CDR3 loop reads CASRLTGQIQFF. As DNA, the CDR3 is TGTGCCAGCAGGCTCACTGGGCAGATACAGTTCTTC. The V and J genes are TRBV28 and TRBJ2-1; D is undetermined. The germline V gene has CDR1 MDHEN and CDR2 SYDVKM. The CDR3 is 12 amino acids. V was trimmed by 6 bases and J by 13 bases, leaving 16 bases between them.

The rearrangement links TRBV28 to TRBJ1-1; TRBD1 is a possible D gene (6 bases). Germline CDR1 and CDR2: MDHEN and SYDVKM. V lost 5 bases and J lost 5, with 21 bases in between. The CDR3 sequence is 16 residues long. CDR3 amino acids: CASSTSQAGARTEAFF. The CDR3 DNA sequence: TGTGCCAGCAGTACCTCCCAGGCGGGGGCGCGGACTGAAGCTTTCTTT.

CDR3 DNA sequence: TGCGCCAGCAGCCAGGACAGCCTCTCCTACGAGCAGTACTTC. Amino acids: CASSQDSLSYEQYF. The V gene is TRBV5-1, the J gene TRBJ2-7, with D possibly being TRBD1 (6 bases). CDR1 and CDR2 from the germline V gene are SGHRS and YFSETQ. The CDR3 runs 14 residues. Trimming cost V 4 bases and J 0 bases, with 11 bases left between them.

The chain joins TRBV10-1 to TRBJ2-3; the D gene is possibly TRBD2 (6 bases). This CDR3 is built from 16 residues. Trimming shortened V by 1 base and J by 0 bases, and 11 bases separated the two germline ends. Germline V gene lookup returns CDR1 WNHNN and CDR2 SYGVQD (reference sequence). The CDR3 DNA is TGCGCCAGCAGTGAGTTCGTGGGGACTAGCACAGATACGCAGTATTTT. It codes for CASSEFVGTSTDTQYF.

V usage is TRBV30 and J usage is TRBJ2-5; 7 bases agree with TRBD2. J was trimmed by 9 bases and V by 1 base; bases with no gene match: 8. This CDR3 has 13 amino acids. Germline V gene sequence: CDR1 GTSNPN, CDR2 SVGIG (reference sequence). The CDR3 DNA is TGTGCCTGGAGTGGACCGGACGCGGGGGCCCAGTACTTC. Its protein product is CAWSGPDAGAQYF.

The rearrangement joins TRBV9 to TRBJ1-1; 8 bases map to TRBD1. The CDR3 is 14 amino acids. Losses at the gene ends were 1 base for V and 4 bases for J; bases not matched to a gene: 3. Germline values: CDR1 SGDLS, CDR2 YYNGEE. CDR3 amino acids: CASSVQGAGTEAFF. Written as DNA, the CDR3 is TGTGCCAGCAGCGTACAGGGGGCTGGCACTGAAGCTTTCTTT.

The rearrangement uses TRBV5-1 and TRBJ2-1; TRBD2 is a possible D gene (6 bases). V was clipped by 4 bases and J by 8 bases, with 16 bases between them. CDR1 SGHRS and CDR2 YFSETQ come from the germline V gene. The CDR3 runs 14 residues. The DNA for the CDR3 is TGCGCCAGCAGCCCGAGGAGGGCCAGCGATGAGCAGTTCTTC. Encoded protein: CASSPRRASDEQFF.

This clone was detected only once. For the CDR3, the DNA is TGTGCCAGCAGTTCATTCCGGGACAGATTCTCCTACGAGCAGTACTTC. Translating it yields CASSSFRDRFSYEQYF. V usage is TRBV28 and J usage is TRBJ2-7, with TRBD1 identical over 7 bases. This CDR3 has 16 residues. Germline V gene sequence: CDR1 MDHEN, CDR2 SYDVKM. After removal of 4 bases from V and 0 bases from J, the junction contained 9 bases not matched to a gene.

Regarding this clone: Mismatch with germline at one junction end may stem from a read error. This chain links TRBV29-1 with TRBJ1-6; the D gene is possibly TRBD1 (5 bases). This CDR3 contains 10 residues. Germline V gives CDR1 SQVTM, CDR2 ANQGSEA. CDR3 in DNA: TGCAGCGTTGTGGGCAGGGCCCTTTGCTTT. It translates to CSVVGRALCF.

This rearrangement joins TRBV15 to TRBJ1-3; perhaps TRBD1 as D (5 bases). Trimming left V 1 base short and J 0 bases short, with 13 bases between. Germline loops: CDR1 LNHNV, CDR2 YYDKDF (reference sequence). CDR3 length: 17 amino acids. The CDR3 protein is CATSRGGGFSSGNTIYF. CDR3 nucleotide sequence: TGTGCCACCAGCAGAGGGGGGGGTTTCAGCTCTGGAAACACCATATATTTT.

V gene TRBV5-1 combines with J gene TRBJ1-2, with D possibly being TRBD1 (5 bases). The V end lost 4 bases, the J end lost 0 bases, and 10 bases lay between the germline ends. CDR3 length equals 14 residues. CDR1 is SGHRS and CDR2 is YFSETQ in the germline V gene. The CDR3 reads CASSMQGTNYGYTF. The CDR3 DNA follows: TGCGCCAGCAGCATGCAGGGCACTAACTATGGCTACACCTTC.

For the CDR3, the DNA is TGTGCCAGCAGCAACACAGGGGGTAATGAAAAACTGTTTTTT. Its protein is CASSNTGGNEKLFF. This chain links TRBV11-2 with TRBJ1-4; 8 bases align to TRBD1. V gave up 5 bases and J gave up 4 bases; unmatched junction bases: 3. Germline-derived CDR1 and CDR2 are SGHAT and FQNNGV. The CDR3 has 14 residues. The full variable domain, in which reference TRBV11-2 and TRBJ1-4 provide the parts outside the CDR3, is EAGVAQSPRYKIIEKRQSVAFWCNPISGHATLYWYQQILGQGPKLLIQFQNNGVVDDSQLPKDRFSAERLKGVDSTLKIQPAKLEDSAVYLCASSNTGGNEKLFFGSGTQLSVL.

The chain employs TRBV9 and TRBJ2-1; 11 bases are shared with TRBD2. Per germline, CDR1 SGDLS and CDR2 YYNGEE. CDR3 length equals 15 residues. Germline trimming cut 4 bases from V and 2 bases from J; bases unmatched to any gene: 2. The DNA for the CDR3 is TGTGCCAGCAGCCTTAGCGGGAGGGCCTACAATGAGCAGTTCTTC. It encodes CASSLSGRAYNEQFF.

This clone occurred once. The chain couples TRBV6-5 to TRBJ2-1; a possible D gene is TRBD1 (6 bases). The CDR3 covers 11 residues. The ends were cut back, 8 bases at V and 10 bases at J, with 12 bases in the middle. In germline, CDR1 is MNHEY, CDR2 SVGAGI. The CDR3 spells CASGGTVEQFF. DNA of the CDR3: TGTGCCAGCGGGGGCACAGTCGAGCAGTTCTTC.

CDR3 in amino acids: CAGYKGQAYTGELFF. CDR3 sequence (DNA): TGTGCCGGTTACAAGGGACAGGCTTACACCGGGGAGCTGTTTTTT. The rearrangement joins TRBV6-6 to TRBJ2-2; 8 positions agree with TRBD1. The germline V gene has CDR1 MNHNY and CDR2 SVGAGI (reference sequence). J was trimmed by 3 bases and V by 11 bases; bases with no gene match: 11. The CDR3 has 15 amino acids.

V usage is TRBV4-3 and J usage is TRBJ2-1; the D gene is possibly TRBD2 (5 bases). Germline loops: CDR1 LGHNA, CDR2 YSLEER. This CDR3 region has 16 residues. The ends were cut back, 1 base at V and 2 bases at J, with 12 bases in the middle. The CDR3 here is CASSQAAPGTYNEQFF. The CDR3 DNA reads TGCGCCAGCAGCCAAGCGGCTCCGGGGACCTACAATGAGCAGTTCTTC.

As to this clone: No conserved phenylalanine or tryptophan is present at the end of the CDR3, so a read error is the likely explanation. The chain is built from TRBV6-1 and TRBJ1-6; 7 bases align to TRBD1. CDR3 size: 13 residues. Germline V gene lookup returns CDR1 MNHNS and CDR2 SASEGT. V dropped 11 bases and J dropped 10; count of bases not matched to a gene: 11. CDR3 DNA sequence: TGTGCCGCCACGACAGGGTTGGGGTCACCCCTCCACCTT. Translated: CAATTGLGSPLHL.

DNA for the CDR3: TGTGCCAGCAGCCAAGTAAGCGGTCGCACAGATACGCAGTATTTT. It specifies CASSQVSGRTDTQYF. The chain couples TRBV27 to TRBJ2-3; tentatively, D is TRBD2 (5 bases). CDR1 MNHEY and CDR2 SMNVEV come from the germline V gene (reference sequence). Trimming took 6 bases from V and 1 from J, leaving 14 bases between them. The CDR3 loop spans 15 amino acids.

This clone was counted a few times. CDR3: CASSQGTQGALANTIYF. CDR3 DNA: TGCGCCAGCAGCCAAGGAACGCAGGGCGCATTGGCAAACACCATATATTTT. The chain couples TRBV4-1 to TRBJ1-3; weak D call: TRBD1 (5 bases). Trimming cost V 1 base and J 6 bases, with 19 bases left between them. Germline V gives CDR1 MGHRA, CDR2 YSYEKL. This CDR3 region has 17 residues.

This clone was recorded only once. This chain uses TRBV11-2 with TRBJ2-7, with D perhaps TRBD1 (6 bases). The V end was cut by 6 bases, the J end by 2 bases, with 14 bases between. The CDR3 has 14 amino acids. Germline CDR1 reads SGHAT; CDR2 reads FQNNGV. DNA for the CDR3: TGTGCCAGCAGTCATGGGGGCTCTCCCTACGAGCAGTACTTC. This codes for CASSHGGSPYEQYF.

This clone was counted only a few times. The chain employs TRBV19 and TRBJ1-1, with D maybe TRBD1 (6 bases). CDR1 and CDR2 (germline): LNHDA, SQIVND (reference sequence). There are 14 residues in the CDR3. Trimming took off 0 bases at V and 4 bases at J, with 9 bases between the two ends. CDR3 bases: TGTGCCAGTAGTATAGATGCGGGGGCCACTGAAGCTTTCTTT. The encoded protein is CASSIDAGATEAFF. The variable domain in full, completed from reference TRBV19 and TRBJ1-1, reads DGGITQSPKYLFRKEGQNVTLSCEQNLNHDAMYWYRQDPGQGLRLIYYSQIVNDFQKGDIAEGYSVSREKKESFPLTVTSAQKNPTAFYLCASSIDAGATEAFFGQGTRLTVV.

This chain links TRBV6-1 with TRBJ1-1; weak D call: TRBD1 (6 bases). Germline CDR1 MNHNS, CDR2 SASEGT. CDR3 length: 14 residues. The germline V and J ends were trimmed by 5 bases and 4 bases, with 14 bases remaining between them. The CDR3 is CASSPRGLSTEAFF. As DNA, the CDR3 is TGTGCCAGCAGTCCCAGGGGTTTGAGCACTGAAGCTTTCTTT.

The rearrangement uses TRBV5-1 and TRBJ1-1, with TRBD1 identical over 8 bases. This CDR3 is 16 amino acids long. Losses at the gene ends were 4 bases for V and 3 bases for J; bases not matched to a gene: 11. CDR1 is SGHRS and CDR2 is YFSETQ in the germline V gene. The CDR3 nucleotides read TGCGCCAGCAGCCACGTCGGACAGGGAAAATACACTGAAGCTTTCTTT. Encoded protein: CASSHVGQGKYTEAFF.